The present T cell receptor (beta chain) was sequenced within a study of CD8+ T cells in alopecia areata. Isolated RNA was reverse transcribed into cDNA used as the sequencing template. Assay used: immunoSEQ multiplex PCR; TCRdb lists only in-frame clones, some missing. The table lists approximately 210,000 clones, approximately 56% of them singletons. The CDR3 is made up of 12 amino acids. Trimming shortened V by 6 bases and J by 5 bases, and 10 bases separated the two germline ends. Germline V gene sequence: CDR1 MGHDK, CDR2 SYGVNS. Treatment: oral pan-JAK inhibitor, 5-10 mg twice daily. The receptor was derived from a human donor with alopecia areata. The rearrangement links TRBV25-1 to TRBJ1-2, with D unclear. Sequenced material: CD4+ T cells sorted from blood, taken at week 4, from a patient treated with tofacitinib. This CDR3 is CASRGVGYGYTF. Written as DNA, the CDR3 is TGTGCCAGCAGGGGAGTAGGGTATGGCTACACCTTC.